Described below is a single TCR beta chain sequence and its context. The authors' processing: Amplified reference gene primers provided the basis for estimating nucleated cell counts. The data were produced by immunoSEQ multiplex PCR, yet TCRdb's version contains in-frame clones alone and is incomplete. V, J and clone size are taken as reported in that table, and D and trimming were inferred from the DNA itself. This sample has about 36,000 clones, with roughly nine tenths found just once. These data come from a study of blood T cell repertoires in COVID-19. This CDR3 is built from 13 residues. Per the germline V gene, CDR1 is SGDLS and CDR2 is YYNGEE. Trimming cost V 4 bases and J 5 bases; bases outside gene matches: 3.

The clonotype comes from a man aged 60 to 69 with acute or convalescent COVID-19. Specimen: peripheral blood. The gene calls are TRBV9 and TRBJ1-5; TRBD1 aligns across 7 bases. CDR3 in amino acids: CASSPGTDQPQHF. CDR3 bases: TGTGCCAGCAGCCCCGGGACAGATCAGCCCCAGCATTTT.